This TCR beta chain originates from a study of neurological immune-mediated disorders. Overall study results and limits: The expanded clones of different subjects shared no CDR3 amino acid sequences (suggesting private repertoires in all groups).

TCRdb re-analysed the 5' RACE reads in MiXCR, keeping a single row per CDR3 protein. The data show tens of thousands of distinct CDR3 sequences, 2.5% to 3% seen once. Ten or more counts support this clonotype. Its antigen is still unknown. J was trimmed by 0 bases and V by 0 bases; bases with no gene match: 5. Germline values: CDR1 DFQATT, CDR2 SNEGSKA (reference sequence). This CDR3 is 17 amino acids long. Sequenced sample: PBMCs. The sequence was obtained from a woman under 40 with multiple sclerosis. This rearrangement joins TRBV20-1 to TRBJ2-1; 10 bases align to TRBD2. CDR3 bases: TGCAGTGCTAGAGATCGCGCTAGCGGGAGCTCCTACAATGAGCAGTTCTTC. This sequence encodes CSARDRASGSSYNEQFF.